The 15 T cell receptor beta chains below come from one sample, sequenced in a study of OX40 agonist ivuxolimab in advanced cancers. The repertoire was sequenced with immunoSEQ multiplex PCR; TCRdb's copy has only in-frame clones and lacks some. The sample has about 28,000 clones, about 90% seen once. The input for sequencing was CD4+ or CD8+ T cells sorted from blood, taken in a trial of the OX40 agonist ivuxolimab. All receptors derive from an adult with an advanced solid tumor such as melanoma, head and neck, liver or kidney cancer.

The V call is TRBV4-3, the J call TRBJ2-7; possible D gene TRBD2, 5 bases. Germline V gene data show CDR1 as LGHNA and CDR2 as YSLEER. This CDR3 has 14 amino acids. V was clipped by 0 bases and J by 3 bases, with 9 bases between them. CDR3 DNA sequence: TGCGCCAGCAGCCAAGATCTAGCCATCTACGAGCAGTACTTC. Translated: CASSQDLAIYEQYF.

The chain carries TRBV27 and TRBJ2-1; D is ambiguous. The CDR3 runs to 13 residues. Deletions cut 5 bases from V and 3 bases from J, with 8 bases between. Germline V gene data show CDR1 as MNHEY and CDR2 as SMNVEV (reference sequence). The chain's CDR3 is CASSLSVYNEQFF. The CDR3 nucleotides read TGTGCCAGCAGTCTTTCGGTCTACAATGAGCAGTTCTTC.

The gene calls are TRBV5-4 and TRBJ2-5; D perhaps matches TRBD2 (7 bases). The CDR3 loop spans 14 amino acids. V lost 3 bases and J 1 base, leaving 10 bases between the germline ends. The germline V gene encodes CDR1 SGHNT and CDR2 YYREEE (reference sequence). The CDR3 region is CASSWGGLQETQYF. The CDR3 region has the DNA TGTGCCAGCAGCTGGGGGGGGCTCCAAGAGACCCAGTACTTC.

The CDR3 DNA follows: TGCGCCAGCAGCTTGGCGGGGGTATCCTACGAGCAGTACTTC. It encodes CASSLAGVSYEQYF. The J gene is TRBJ2-7, the V gene TRBV5-1; D possibly corresponds to TRBD2 (6 bases). The V gene's germline CDR1 is SGHRS and CDR2 YFSETQ. The CDR3 sequence is 14 residues long. Trimming removed 0 bases at V and 1 base at J, with 8 bases between.

The J gene is TRBJ2-7, the V gene TRBV19; unclear D gene. This CDR3 comprises 14 residues. The germline gives CDR1 LNHDA, CDR2 SQIVND (reference sequence). V lost 7 bases, J lost 3 bases, and 16 bases lay in between. CDR3: CASIPHGIHYEQYF. Written as DNA, the CDR3 is TGTGCCAGTATTCCACATGGCATTCACTACGAGCAGTACTTC.

The V gene is TRBV19, the J gene TRBJ2-7; 12 nucleotides agree with TRBD1. V lost 5 bases and J lost 2; bases outside the gene matches: 1. The CDR3 is 14 amino acids. The germline CDR1 and CDR2 sequences are LNHDA and SQIVND (reference sequence). The CDR3: CASSGTGGPYEQYF. The CDR3 coding sequence is TGTGCCAGTAGTGGGACAGGGGGCCCCTACGAGCAGTACTTC.

This clone appeared once. The genes are TRBV4-2 and TRBJ2-1; 7 bases agree with TRBD1. The germline CDR1 and CDR2 sequences are LGHNA and YNFKEQ. This CDR3 spans 13 amino acids. After removal of 2 bases from V and 5 bases from J, the junction contained 0 bases not matched to a gene. The CDR3 here is CASSQTGDNEQFF. DNA for the CDR3: TGTGCCAGCAGCCAAACAGGGGACAATGAGCAGTTCTTC.

In DNA, the CDR3 is TGTGCCAGCAGTGGGGTGGTGACCCCGGGTGGCTACACCTTC. It translates to CASSGVVTPGGYTF. The J gene is TRBJ1-2, the V gene TRBV25-1; no clear D. Germline loops: CDR1 MGHDK, CDR2 SYGVNS. Deletions cut 4 bases from V and 7 bases from J, with 16 bases between. CDR3 length equals 14 residues.

The rearrangement uses TRBV5-6 and TRBJ2-3, with 7 bases aligning to TRBD1. V was pared by 4 bases and J by 5 bases, with 16 bases of the junction left unmatched. The germline gives CDR1 SGHDT, CDR2 YYEEEE. The CDR3 is 17 residues long. The CDR3 sequence: CASSTETGFILGDTQYF. The CDR3 nucleotides read TGTGCCAGCAGCACAGAGACAGGGTTTATCCTTGGAGATACGCAGTATTTT.

V gene TRBV14 combines with J gene TRBJ2-2; 12 bases fit TRBD1. Germline trimming cut 3 bases from V and 4 bases from J; bases unmatched to any gene: 6. The CDR3 is 17 residues long. The germline CDR1 and CDR2 sequences are SGHDN and FVKESK. CDR3 protein: CASSHPGTGGVTGELFF. CDR3 coding DNA: TGTGCCAGCAGCCACCCCGGGACAGGGGGCGTCACCGGGGAGCTGTTTTTT.

This chain uses TRBV28 with TRBJ2-3; D remains ambiguous. Germline lookup yields CDR1 MDHEN and CDR2 SYDVKM. The length of the CDR3 is 16 residues. V lost 4 bases and J 2 bases, leaving 16 bases between the germline ends. The CDR3 sequence is CASSSPLRDSTDTQYF. The CDR3 region has the DNA TGTGCCAGCAGTTCGCCCCTCCGTGACTCCACAGATACGCAGTATTTT.

The J gene is TRBJ2-3, the V gene TRBV23-1, with 10 positions matching TRBD2. TRBV23-1 is an ORF, with its function uncertain. The CDR3 consists of 23 residues. V gave up 0 bases and J gave up 0 bases; unmatched junction bases: 21. In DNA, the CDR3 is TGCGCCAGCAGTCAATCAGCGGGAGGGCCGGGTGGCTTGAGCACTTACAGCACAGATACGCAGTATTTT. This sequence encodes CASSQSAGGPGGLSTYSTDTQYF.

DNA of the CDR3: TGTGCCAGCAGTGAAGAAGGTAACACCCCGGCCCAGTACTTC. Its translation: CASSEEGNTPAQYF. The chain couples TRBV6-1 to TRBJ2-5; the D is unclear. Per the germline V gene, CDR1 is MNHNS and CDR2 is SASEGT. V lost 1 base to trimming and J lost 9 bases, with 15 bases between them. The CDR3 is 14 amino acids.

The rearrangement uses TRBV5-4 and TRBJ2-5, with D hard to call. The V and J ends lost 0 bases and 5 bases respectively, with 14 bases between them. CDR1 is SGHNT, CDR2 YYREEE, per germline (reference sequence). The CDR3 contains 15 residues. The CDR3 region has the DNA TGTGCCAGCAGCTTGGCGGCTCTTGAACGCGAGACCCAGTACTTC. Encoded protein: CASSLAALERETQYF.

This clone was seen only once. V usage is TRBV9 and J usage is TRBJ1-4; the D is unclear. Germline values: CDR1 SGDLS, CDR2 YYNGEE. This CDR3 has 14 residues. V was cut by 0 bases and J by 4 bases, with 7 bases left in between. For the CDR3, the DNA is TGTGCCAGCAGCGTAGCGGGCGGTAATGAAAAACTGTTTTTT. It yields the protein CASSVAGGNEKLFF. Full variable domain (remainder filled in from reference TRBV9 and TRBJ1-4): DSGVTQTPKHLITATGQRVTLRCSPRSGDLSVYWYQQSLDQGLQFLIQYYNGEERAKGNILERFSAQQFPDLHSELNLSSLELGDSALYFCASSVAGGNEKLFFGSGTQLSVL.